This entry lists 27 T cell receptor beta chains sequenced from one sample in a study of T cell repertoires in cytomegalovirus infection. These receptors' targets are unknown. MiXCR was run by TCRdb on the reads, yielding one entry per CDR3 protein. The data hold hundreds of thousands of distinct CDR3 sequences, with less than 40% observed a single time. The sequencing here drew on cultured CD8+ T cells from PBMCs, taken from culture after CMV antigen stimulation. The receptor source for this set is a human donor in good health (CMV status not recorded). Some clones in this sample may be carry-over from other donors' samples.

This clonotype was recorded a few times. The genes are TRBV28 and TRBJ2-1; 11 nucleotides align to TRBD1. The germline V gene has CDR1 MDHEN and CDR2 SYDVKM. J gave up 3 bases and V 4 bases, and 8 bases lay outside the gene matches. This CDR3 is built from 17 residues. CDR3 loop: CASSSTPGQGDYNEQFF. The CDR3 DNA reads TGTGCCAGCAGTTCCACCCCGGGACAGGGGGACTACAATGAGCAGTTCTTC.

This clonotype was counted ten times or more. The chain has TRBV7-2 and TRBJ2-7; possibly TRBD1 or TRBD2 for D (7 bases each). The CDR3 is 15 amino acids. Germline V gene lookup returns CDR1 SGHTA and CDR2 FQGNSA. Trimming removed 2 bases from V and 4 bases from J, with 15 bases in between. This CDR3 reads CASSLWGGGGYEQYV. The CDR3 DNA reads TGTGCCAGCAGCTTATGGGGAGGGGGCGGGTACGAGCAGTACGTC.

The chain links TRBV11-2 to TRBJ2-4; 14 bases are shared with TRBD2. CDR1 is SGHAT and CDR2 is FQNNGV in the germline V gene. CDR3 length: 17 residues. Losses at the gene ends were 5 bases for V and 3 bases for J; bases not matched to a gene: 6. CDR3 loop: CASSPWTSGGSKNIQYF. The CDR3 region has the DNA TGTGCCAGCAGCCCCTGGACTAGCGGGGGGAGCAAAAACATTCAGTACTTC.

V usage is TRBV28 and J usage is TRBJ2-6; D may be TRBD1 (6 bases). This CDR3 contains 16 residues. Trimming stripped 6 bases from V and 0 bases from J, with 12 bases between. The germline CDR1 and CDR2 sequences are MDHEN and SYDVKM. Here the CDR3 reads CASRRGINSGANVLTF. The CDR3, as DNA: TGTGCCAGCAGGAGGGGGATCAACTCTGGGGCCAACGTCCTGACTTTC. The entire variable domain, with the rest obtained from reference TRBV28 and TRBJ2-6, is as follows: DVKVTQSSRYLVKRTGEKVFLECVQDMDHENMFWYRQDPGLGLRLIYFSYDVKMKEKGDIPEGYSVSREKKERFSLILESASTNQTSMYLCASRRGINSGANVLTFGAGSRLTVL.

This clonotype was seen repeatedly, ten times or more. The V gene is TRBV7-3, the J gene TRBJ2-3, with 8 bases matching TRBD2. Unmatched junction bases numbered 11, after V lost 1 base and J lost 5 bases. Looked up from germline, CDR1 is SGHTA and CDR2 is FQGTGA. The CDR3 is 17 amino acids. CDR3 sequence: CASSLSYRGAGEDTQYF. The CDR3 nucleotides are TGTGCCAGCAGCTTAAGTTATAGAGGAGCGGGGGAAGATACGCAGTATTTT.

The V and J genes are TRBV7-8 and TRBJ2-7, with 11 bases matching TRBD1. Per germline, CDR1 SGHVS and CDR2 FQNEAQ. V shed 5 bases, J shed 4 bases, and the junction held 7 bases outside the gene matches. This CDR3 has 15 amino acids. CDR3: CASSMGGTGGYEQYF. The CDR3 coding sequence is TGTGCCAGCAGCATGGGGGGGACAGGGGGTTACGAGCAGTACTTC. Complete variable domain (other parts from reference TRBV7-8 and TRBJ2-7): GAGVSQSPRYKVAKRGQDVALRCDPISGHVSLFWYQQALGQGPEFLTYFQNEAQLDKSGLPSDRFFAERPEGSVSTLKIQRTQQEDSAVYLCASSMGGTGGYEQYFGPGTRLTVT.

The rearrangement links TRBV20-1 to TRBJ2-1; D remains ambiguous. V lost 5 bases to trimming and J lost 0 bases, with 14 bases between them. From germline, CDR1 is DFQATT and CDR2 SNEGSKA (reference sequence). This CDR3 has 15 amino acids. CDR3 bases: TGCAGTGCTGCCCAAGACTGGAGCTCCTACAATGAGCAGTTCTTC. It specifies CSAAQDWSSYNEQFF.

This clonotype was recorded at least ten times. The chain combines TRBV5-1 with TRBJ1-1; D unresolved. Germline lookup yields CDR1 SGHRS and CDR2 YFSETQ. This CDR3 has 12 amino acids. Trimming took off 4 bases at V and 0 bases at J, with 4 bases between the two ends. The chain's CDR3 is CASSGVNTEAFF. The CDR3 DNA reads TGCGCCAGCAGCGGAGTGAACACTGAAGCTTTCTTT.

The chain uses TRBV15 and TRBJ2-7; TRBD1 is a possible D gene (6 bases). CDR3 length: 16 residues. V lost 1 base and J lost 3, with 16 bases in between. Germline CDR1 reads LNHNV; CDR2 reads YYDKDF (reference sequence). CDR3 region: CATSRGLREQGYEQYF. As DNA, the CDR3 is TGTGCCACCAGCAGAGGCCTCCGAGAACAGGGCTACGAGCAGTACTTC.

This clonotype was observed a handful of times. The CDR3 nucleotides are TGTGCCAGCAGTACCCCCAGCGGGGGGGCGGTAACGCAGTATTTT. Protein sequence: CASSTPSGGAVTQYF. The chain combines TRBV6-2 or TRBV6-3 with TRBJ2-3, with 10 bases identical to TRBD2. With 5 bases clipped from V and 9 bases from J, the junction kept 11 bases outside the gene matches. Germline V gene lookup returns CDR1 MNHEY and CDR2 SVGEGT. This CDR3 contains 15 residues.

This clonotype has more than one count but fewer than ten. V is TRBV6-6 and J is TRBJ2-5; D not resolved. CDR3 length: 17 residues. Germline V CDR1 and CDR2: MNHNY, SVGAGI (reference sequence). The V end lost 0 bases, the J end lost 0 bases, and 14 bases lay between the germline ends. The CDR3 region is CASSYSSRLSYQETQYF. The CDR3 bases are TGTGCCAGCAGTTACTCTTCGAGACTCTCGTACCAAGAGACCCAGTACTTC.

This clonotype was detected only a few times. This chain's CDR3 is CASSRDRGDTGELFF. In DNA form, the CDR3 reads TGTGCCAGCAGCAGGGACAGGGGGGACACCGGGGAGCTGTTTTTT. This chain links TRBV7-8 with TRBJ2-2; 11 bases line up with TRBD1. Germline CDR1 reads SGHVS; CDR2 reads FQNEAQ. V lost 5 bases to trimming and J lost 3 bases; unmatched junction nucleotides: 2. This CDR3 has 15 residues.

This clonotype came up a few times. The chain employs TRBV7-9 and TRBJ1-1; the D gene is possibly TRBD1 (6 bases). Trimming took off 5 bases at V and 5 bases at J, with 15 bases between the two ends. Germline V lookup: CDR1 SEHNR, CDR2 FQNEAQ (reference sequence). The CDR3 covers 14 residues. The CDR3 loop reads CASSLGGAWTEAFF. As DNA, the CDR3 is TGTGCCAGCAGCCTAGGGGGGGCTTGGACTGAAGCTTTCTTT.

This clonotype appeared many times. V is TRBV4-1 and J is TRBJ2-1; D is perhaps TRBD1 (5 bases). This CDR3 is built from 14 residues. V lost 1 base and J 5 bases, leaving 9 bases between the germline ends. Germline V gives CDR1 MGHRA, CDR2 YSYEKL. The CDR3 nucleotides read TGCGCCAGCAGCCAAGTAGCAGGGAACAATGAGCAGTTCTTC. It translates to CASSQVAGNNEQFF.

This clonotype has a handful of counts. The chain combines TRBV28 with TRBJ1-5; 8 bases align to TRBD1. J lost 4 bases, V lost 8 bases, and 4 bases had no gene match. Germline-derived CDR1 and CDR2 are MDHEN and SYDVKM. The CDR3 loop spans 13 amino acids. This CDR3 is CASGDRRNQPQHF. The CDR3 DNA is TGTGCCAGCGGGGACAGGAGAAATCAGCCCCAGCATTTT.

This rearrangement joins TRBV12-3 or TRBV12-4 to TRBJ1-3; D is ambiguous. This CDR3 comprises 10 residues. Trimming removed 6 bases at V and 9 bases at J, with 6 bases between. The DNA for the CDR3 is TGTGCCAGCAGCTCCACCACCATATATTTT. Its translation is CASSSTTIYF.

The chain carries TRBV18 and TRBJ2-7; D is uncertain. V was cut by 0 bases and J by 5 bases, with 8 bases left in between. The CDR3 runs 13 residues. CDR1 is KGHSH and CDR2 is LQKENI in the germline V gene. This CDR3 reads CASSPPGSHEQYF. CDR3 nucleotides: TGTGCCAGCTCACCACCGGGGTCCCACGAGCAGTACTTC.

This clonotype was counted between two and nine times. This chain joins TRBV28 and TRBJ1-6, with 9 bases matching TRBD1. The V gene end was trimmed by 1 base and the J gene end by 10 bases; junction bases not matched to a gene: 5. CDR1 and CDR2 from the germline V gene are MDHEN and SYDVKM. The CDR3 spans 15 residues. The CDR3 DNA reads TGTGCCAGCAGTTTATCGACAGGGGGAAGGTCACCCCTCCACTTT. It encodes CASSLSTGGRSPLHF.

This clonotype occurred a few times. The V gene is TRBV19, the J gene TRBJ1-2; TRBD1 is a possible D gene (5 bases). The germline gives CDR1 LNHDA, CDR2 SQIVND (reference sequence). There are 14 residues in the CDR3. V lost 7 bases, J lost 4 bases, and 16 bases lay in between. CDR3 bases: TGTGCCAGTACCCCGGGGCGGAGGGGCTATGGCTACACCTTC. Translated: CASTPGRRGYGYTF.

In regard to this clonotype: Compared with germline, one end of the junction differs, possibly owing to a read error. CDR3 coding DNA: TGTGCCAGCAGCTTAGGTGTCCCAGATATGCAGTATTTT. Amino acid sequence: CASSLGVPDMQYF. The chain combines TRBV7-2 with TRBJ2-3; D call uncertain. Germline-derived CDR1 and CDR2 are SGHTA and FQGNSA. This CDR3 has 13 residues.

The rearrangement uses TRBV4-1 and TRBJ1-1; D may be TRBD1 (6 bases). Trimming cost V 0 bases and J 4 bases, with 12 bases left between them. From germline, CDR1 is MGHRA and CDR2 YSYEKL. The CDR3 is 15 residues long. The CDR3 loop reads CASSQDRGGGTEAFF. The CDR3 DNA is TGCGCCAGCAGCCAAGATCGCGGGGGCGGCACTGAAGCTTTCTTT.

This clonotype has just a few counts. The chain has TRBV6-5 and TRBJ1-4, with D possibly being TRBD1 (6 bases). This CDR3 is built from 16 residues. Trimming shortened V by 0 bases and J by 1 base, and 9 bases separated the two germline ends. The germline V gene has CDR1 MNHEY and CDR2 SVGAGI. This CDR3 reads CASSYSTGLTNEKLFF. The CDR3 bases are TGTGCCAGCAGTTACTCGACAGGTTTAACTAATGAAAAACTGTTTTTT.

The rearrangement uses TRBV28 and TRBJ2-7; D gene uncertain. The CDR3 has 13 amino acids. Trimming cost V 3 bases and J 3 bases, with 9 bases left between them. Germline CDR1 reads MDHEN; CDR2 reads SYDVKM. The DNA for the CDR3 is TGTGCCAGCAGTTTCGGCAAGTTCTACGAGCAGTACGTC. It is translated as CASSFGKFYEQYV.

The chain combines TRBV3-1 with TRBJ2-3; perhaps TRBD2 as D (6 bases). The V end was cut by 2 bases, the J end by 0 bases, with 18 bases between. Germline CDR1 is LGHDT and CDR2 is YNNKEL (reference sequence). This CDR3 comprises 18 residues. The CDR3 here is CASSQHLMDYSSTDTQYF. The CDR3 DNA follows: TGTGCCAGCAGCCAACACCTGATGGACTATTCTAGCACAGATACGCAGTATTTT.

This clonotype was counted only a few times. V gene TRBV5-4 combines with J gene TRBJ1-1; D is ambiguous. Trimming took off 1 base at V and 0 bases at J, with 7 bases between the two ends. The germline CDR1 and CDR2 sequences are SGHNT and YYREEE (reference sequence). CDR3 size: 14 residues. The CDR3 coding sequence is TGTGCCAGCAGCTTGAAGGGAGTGAACACTGAAGCTTTCTTT. Translating gives CASSLKGVNTEAFF.

As concerns this clonotype: An end of the junction differs from the germline gene, which may be a read error. The chain uses TRBV11-3 and TRBJ2-1; D possibly corresponds to TRBD1 (7 bases). This CDR3 region has 18 residues. Germline V CDR1 and CDR2: SGHNT, YENEEA. The CDR3 here is CASSLDPRGRGVDNEQFF. The CDR3 DNA reads as TGTGCCAGCAGTTTAGATCCTCGGGGCAGGGGGGTGGACAATGAGCAGTTCTTC.

The chain uses TRBV6-2 or TRBV6-3 and TRBJ2-2; TRBD1 matches at 10 bases. Germline loops: CDR1 MNHEY, CDR2 SVGEGT. The V and J ends lost 6 bases and 5 bases, in that order; junction bases with no gene match: 6. The CDR3 contains 15 residues. Here the CDR3 DNA reads TGTGCCAGCAGCCATGGGACAGGGGTAACCGGGGAGCTGTTTTTT. It is translated as CASSHGTGVTGELFF.